These 2 T cell receptor beta chains were sequenced from one sample in a study of blood T cell repertoires in COVID-19. Assay: immunoSEQ multiplex PCR; the TCRdb copy retains only in-frame clones and omits some. Among over 60,000 clones listed, 83% were seen once. Material: peripheral blood. The receptor set was obtained from a man between 50 and 59 years old with COVID-19, enrolled during active disease.

This clone was recorded a few times. The chain joins TRBV30 to TRBJ1-6, with 7 bases matching TRBD1. V lost 2 bases, J lost 10 bases, and 8 bases stayed unmatched. Germline CDR1 and CDR2: GTSNPN and SVGIG (reference sequence). There are 14 residues in the CDR3. CDR3 amino acids: CAWSKRTGESPLHF. Here the CDR3 DNA reads TGTGCCTGGAGTAAGAGAACAGGGGAATCACCCCTCCACTTT.

The chain employs TRBV4-1 and TRBJ2-1; no reliable D call. Between the trimmed V and J ends, which lost 3 bases and 7 bases, there was a span of 16 bases. Germline V gene lookup returns CDR1 MGHRA and CDR2 YSYEKL. CDR3 length: 15 amino acids. CDR3 amino acids: CASSQRPGDGNEQFF. CDR3 sequence (DNA): TGCGCCAGCAGCCAGAGACCGGGTGACGGGAATGAGCAGTTCTTC.